A single sample is the source of the 9 T cell receptor beta chains below, sequenced in a study of neoadjuvant nivolumab and ipilimumab in lung cancer. Assay: immunoSEQ multiplex PCR; the TCRdb copy retains only in-frame clones and omits some. The sample holds 25,000 to 35,000 clones, more than 90% seen once. The sequencing used peripheral blood, collected after neoadjuvant nivolumab, alone or with ipilimumab, at or shortly before surgery. Receptors were obtained from an adult with non-small cell lung cancer.

The chain couples TRBV6-5 to TRBJ2-2; the D gene could be TRBD1 or TRBD2 (5 bases each). This CDR3 is 11 amino acids long. Trimming took off 4 bases at V and 8 bases at J, with 5 bases between the two ends. Germline CDR1 MNHEY, CDR2 SVGAGI. In DNA form, the CDR3 reads TGTGCCAGCAGTTGGGGGGGGGAGCTGTTTTTT. Protein sequence: CASSWGGELFF.

The chain has TRBV5-1 and TRBJ1-1; D call uncertain. The germline V gene has CDR1 SGHRS and CDR2 YFSETQ. Trimming shortened V by 0 bases and J by 0 bases, and 9 bases separated the two germline ends. This CDR3 has 15 amino acids. The CDR3 spells CASSLELGVNTEAFF. The CDR3 nucleotides are TGCGCCAGCAGCTTGGAGTTAGGAGTGAACACTGAAGCTTTCTTT.

In its sample, this clone was seen once. The J gene is TRBJ2-7, the V gene TRBV5-5; 9 bases agree with TRBD2. With V trimmed by 4 bases and J by 2 bases, 10 bases remained unmatched. This CDR3 has 16 amino acids. Germline CDR1 is SGHKS and CDR2 is YYEKEE (reference sequence). CDR3 nucleotides: TGTGCCAGCAGCCTAAACGCCGGGACTAGCACCTACGAGCAGTACTTC. Protein sequence: CASSLNAGTSTYEQYF.

The chain employs TRBV5-1 and TRBJ2-3, with 7 bases identical to TRBD2. J was trimmed by 4 bases and V by 4 bases; bases with no gene match: 12. The CDR3 spans 16 residues. CDR1 and CDR2 from the germline V gene are SGHRS and YFSETQ. This CDR3 reads CASSPEAGRGSDTQYF. In nucleotides, the CDR3 is TGCGCCAGCAGCCCGGAAGCAGGGAGGGGATCAGATACGCAGTATTTT.

This CDR3 is CASSLGLGGAFQETQYF. The CDR3 DNA reads as TGCGCCAGCAGCTTGGGTTTAGGGGGCGCATTCCAAGAGACCCAGTACTTC. This rearrangement joins TRBV5-1 to TRBJ2-5; 7 bases agree with TRBD1. Germline-derived CDR1 and CDR2 are SGHRS and YFSETQ. The CDR3 sequence is 17 residues long. V was clipped by 0 bases and J by 1 base; unmatched bases: 9.

Only a few counts were recorded for this clone. This chain uses TRBV5-1 with TRBJ2-7; D is perhaps TRBD2 (7 bases). The CDR3 covers 15 residues. In germline, CDR1 is SGHRS, CDR2 YFSETQ. The V and J ends lost 4 bases and 3 bases respectively, with 17 bases between them. CDR3 sequence (DNA): TGCGCCAGCAGCCTTCTAGGGGGAGGGAACTACGAGCAGTACTTC. Translation gives CASSLLGGGNYEQYF. Full variable domain (missing parts from reference TRBV5-1 and TRBJ2-7): KAGVTQTPRYLIKTRGQQVTLSCSPISGHRSVSWYQQTPGQGLQFLFEYFSETQRNKGNFPGRFSGRQFSNSRSEMNVSTLELGDSALYLCASSLLGGGNYEQYFGPGTRLTVT.

The chain joins TRBV18 to TRBJ1-1; no definite D call. The CDR3 loop spans 15 amino acids. V gave up 4 bases and J gave up 3 bases, with 15 bases separating them. The V gene's germline CDR1 is KGHSH and CDR2 LQKENI. The CDR3 loop is CASSQDATRDTEAFF. The CDR3 coding sequence is TGTGCCAGCTCACAGGACGCTACCCGAGACACTGAAGCTTTCTTT.

This chain joins TRBV7-9 and TRBJ1-1; D is uncertain. The V and J ends lost 6 bases and 1 base respectively, with 9 bases between them. CDR3 length: 13 amino acids. Germline V gives CDR1 SEHNR, CDR2 FQNEAQ (reference sequence). The CDR3 nucleotides read TGTGCCAGCAGTACTCAGGAGAACACTGAAGCTTTCTTT. It specifies CASSTQENTEAFF. Looking up the rest from reference TRBV7-9 and TRBJ1-1 gives the full variable domain: DTGVSQNPRHKITKRGQNVTFRCDPISEHNRLYWYRQTLGQGPEFLTYFQNEAQLEKSRLLSDRFSAERPKGSFSTLEIQRTEQGDSAMYLCASSTQENTEAFFGQGTRLTVV.

The genes are TRBV5-1 and TRBJ2-2; D is ambiguous. The V and J ends lost 4 bases and 4 bases respectively, with 11 bases between them. This CDR3 is built from 14 residues. Germline CDR1 SGHRS, CDR2 YFSETQ. CDR3 amino acids: CASSPTSTTGELFF. The CDR3 bases are TGCGCCAGCAGCCCTACGTCGACCACCGGGGAGCTGTTTTTT.